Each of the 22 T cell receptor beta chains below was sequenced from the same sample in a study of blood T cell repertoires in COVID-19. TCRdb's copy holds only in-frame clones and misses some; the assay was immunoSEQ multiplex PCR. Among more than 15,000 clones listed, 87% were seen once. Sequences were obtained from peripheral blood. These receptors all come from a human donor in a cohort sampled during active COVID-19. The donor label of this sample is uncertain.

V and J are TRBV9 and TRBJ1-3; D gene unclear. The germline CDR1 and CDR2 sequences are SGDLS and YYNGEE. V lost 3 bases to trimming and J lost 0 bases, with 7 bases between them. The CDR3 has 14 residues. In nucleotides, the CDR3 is TGTGCCAGCAGCGGACTAAGCTCTGGAAACACCATATATTTT. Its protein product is CASSGLSSGNTIYF.

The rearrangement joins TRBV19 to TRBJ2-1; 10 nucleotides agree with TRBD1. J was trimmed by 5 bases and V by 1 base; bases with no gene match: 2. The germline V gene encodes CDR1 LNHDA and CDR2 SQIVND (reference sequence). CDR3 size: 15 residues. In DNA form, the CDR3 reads TGTGCCAGTAGTATAGGGACAGGGGGGAACAATGAGCAGTTCTTC. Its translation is CASSIGTGGNNEQFF.

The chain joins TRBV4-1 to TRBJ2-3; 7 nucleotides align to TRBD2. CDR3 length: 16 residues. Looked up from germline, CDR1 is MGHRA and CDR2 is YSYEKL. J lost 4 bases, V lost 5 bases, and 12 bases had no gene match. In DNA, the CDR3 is TGCGCCAGCAGCAGCTGGCGGGAGTGGGGGGCAGATACGCAGTATTTT. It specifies CASSSWREWGADTQYF.

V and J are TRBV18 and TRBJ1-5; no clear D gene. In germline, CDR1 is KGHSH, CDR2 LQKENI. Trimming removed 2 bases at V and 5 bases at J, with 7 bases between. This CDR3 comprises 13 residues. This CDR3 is CASSPGEDQPQHF. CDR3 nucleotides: TGTGCCAGCTCACCAGGGGAGGATCAGCCCCAGCATTTT. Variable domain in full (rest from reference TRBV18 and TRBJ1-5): NAGVMQNPRHLVRRRGQEARLRCSPMKGHSHVYWYRQLPEEGLKFMVYLQKENIIDESGMPKERFSAEFPKEGPSILRIQQVVRGDSAAYFCASSPGEDQPQHFGDGTRLSIL.

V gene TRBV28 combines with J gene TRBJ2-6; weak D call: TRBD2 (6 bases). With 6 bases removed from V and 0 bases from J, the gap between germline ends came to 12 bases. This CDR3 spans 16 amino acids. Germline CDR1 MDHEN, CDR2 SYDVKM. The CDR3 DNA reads TGTGCCAGCAGCCGGACGGGAGCCTCTGGGGCCAACGTCCTGACTTTC. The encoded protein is CASSRTGASGANVLTF.

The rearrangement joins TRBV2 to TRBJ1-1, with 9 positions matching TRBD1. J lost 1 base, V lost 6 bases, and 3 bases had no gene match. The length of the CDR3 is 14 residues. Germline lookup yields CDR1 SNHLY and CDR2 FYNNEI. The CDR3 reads CASSVDRGNTEAFF. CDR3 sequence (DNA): TGTGCCAGCAGCGTGGACAGGGGGAACACTGAAGCTTTCTTT.

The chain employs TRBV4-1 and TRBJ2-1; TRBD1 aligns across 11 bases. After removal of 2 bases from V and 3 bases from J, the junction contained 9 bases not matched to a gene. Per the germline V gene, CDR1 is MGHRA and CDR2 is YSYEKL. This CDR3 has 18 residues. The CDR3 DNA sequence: TGCGCCAGCAGCCAACCGTATCGGGACAGGGGGGGCTACAATGAGCAGTTCTTC. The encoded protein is CASSQPYRDRGGYNEQFF.

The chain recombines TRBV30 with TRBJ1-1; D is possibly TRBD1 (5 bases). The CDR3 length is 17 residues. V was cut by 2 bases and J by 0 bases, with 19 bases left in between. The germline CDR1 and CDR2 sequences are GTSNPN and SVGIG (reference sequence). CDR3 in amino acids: CAWSPIGAEGVNTEAFF. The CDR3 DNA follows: TGTGCCTGGAGTCCTATCGGGGCGGAGGGAGTGAACACTGAAGCTTTCTTT.

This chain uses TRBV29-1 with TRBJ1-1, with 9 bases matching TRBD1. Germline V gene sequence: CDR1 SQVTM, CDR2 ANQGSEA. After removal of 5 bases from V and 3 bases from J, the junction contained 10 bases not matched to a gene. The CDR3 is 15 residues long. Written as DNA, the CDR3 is TGCAGCGTTCCTCAAACACAGGGGGCGTACACTGAAGCTTTCTTT. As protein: CSVPQTQGAYTEAFF.

The CDR3 sequence is CASSLRFSGTDGGEQFF. Here the CDR3 DNA reads TGTGCCAGCAGCTTACGCTTTAGCGGAACTGACGGGGGTGAGCAGTTCTTC. This chain connects TRBV11-2 to TRBJ2-1; D might be TRBD2 (6 bases). Trimming removed 2 bases at V and 9 bases at J, with 23 bases between. Germline V gene sequence: CDR1 SGHAT, CDR2 FQNNGV. CDR3 length: 17 residues. Supplemented by reference TRBV11-2 and TRBJ2-1, the full variable domain reads EAGVAQSPRYKIIEKRQSVAFWCNPISGHATLYWYQQILGQGPKLLIQFQNNGVVDDSQLPKDRFSAERLKGVDSTLKIQPAKLEDSAVYLCASSLRFSGTDGGEQFFGPGTRLTVL.

CDR3: CASRKDSSGANVLTF. DNA for the CDR3: TGTGCCAGCAGAAAGGACAGCTCTGGGGCCAACGTCCTGACTTTC. The chain has TRBV6-6 and TRBJ2-6, with D maybe TRBD1 (6 bases). The V end was cut by 6 bases, the J end by 0 bases, with 9 bases between. The CDR3 covers 15 residues. CDR1 is MNHNY, CDR2 SVGAGI, per germline (reference sequence).

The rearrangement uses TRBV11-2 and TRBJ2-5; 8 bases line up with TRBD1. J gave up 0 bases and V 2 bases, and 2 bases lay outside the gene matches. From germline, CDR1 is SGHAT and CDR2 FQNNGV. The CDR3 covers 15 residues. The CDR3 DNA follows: TGTGCCAGCAGCTTACGACAGGGGTACCAAGAGACCCAGTACTTC. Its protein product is CASSLRQGYQETQYF.

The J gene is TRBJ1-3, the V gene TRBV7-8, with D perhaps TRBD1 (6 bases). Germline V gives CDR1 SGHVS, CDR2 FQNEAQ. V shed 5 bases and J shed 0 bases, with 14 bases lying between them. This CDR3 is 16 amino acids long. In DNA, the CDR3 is TGTGCCAGCAGCAAAGGGACACTCTACTCTGGAAACACCATATATTTT. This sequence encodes CASSKGTLYSGNTIYF.

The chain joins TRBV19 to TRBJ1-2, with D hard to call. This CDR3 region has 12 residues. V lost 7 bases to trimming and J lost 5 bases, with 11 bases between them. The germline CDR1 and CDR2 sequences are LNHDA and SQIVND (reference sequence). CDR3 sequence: CASNEARYGYTF. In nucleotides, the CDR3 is TGTGCCAGTAACGAGGCTCGGTATGGCTACACCTTC.

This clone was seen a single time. The CDR3 bases are TGTGCCAGCAGCCCGGGACAGGGGTACACTGAAGCTTTCTTT. This gives the protein CASSPGQGYTEAFF. The V and J genes are TRBV5-4 and TRBJ1-1; TRBD1 matches at 10 bases. The CDR3 has 14 amino acids. V lost 4 bases to trimming and J lost 3 bases; unmatched junction nucleotides: 3. CDR1 is SGHNT, CDR2 YYREEE, per germline (reference sequence). Combining the CDR3 with reference TRBV5-4 and TRBJ1-1 gives the whole variable domain ETGVTQSPTHLIKTRGQQVTLRCSSQSGHNTVSWYQQALGQGPQFIFQYYREEENGRGNFPPRFSGLQFPNYSSELNVNALELDDSALYLCASSPGQGYTEAFFGQGTRLTVV.

The DNA for the CDR3 is TGTGCCAGCAGTTTAAGACGCTCGGGACAGGGAAAAAGCTCCTACAATGAGCAGTTCTTC. Encoded protein: CASSLRRSGQGKSSYNEQFF. The chain combines TRBV28 with TRBJ2-1; 9 nucleotides agree with TRBD1. This CDR3 spans 20 amino acids. V gave up 2 bases and J gave up 0 bases; unmatched junction bases: 14. Germline V CDR1 and CDR2: MDHEN, SYDVKM.

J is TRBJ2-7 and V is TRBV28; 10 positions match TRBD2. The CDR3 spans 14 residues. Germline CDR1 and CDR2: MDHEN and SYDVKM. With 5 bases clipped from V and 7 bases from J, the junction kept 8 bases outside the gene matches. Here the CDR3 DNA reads TGTGCCAGCAGTCCCCTACCGGGACTAGCGGAGCAGTACTTC. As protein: CASSPLPGLAEQYF.

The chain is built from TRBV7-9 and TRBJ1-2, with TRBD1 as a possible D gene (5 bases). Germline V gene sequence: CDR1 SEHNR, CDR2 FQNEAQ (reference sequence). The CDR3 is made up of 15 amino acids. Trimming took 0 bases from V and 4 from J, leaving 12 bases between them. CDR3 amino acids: CASSLAQQAVYGYTF. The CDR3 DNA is TGTGCCAGCAGCTTAGCGCAACAGGCTGTCTATGGCTACACCTTC.

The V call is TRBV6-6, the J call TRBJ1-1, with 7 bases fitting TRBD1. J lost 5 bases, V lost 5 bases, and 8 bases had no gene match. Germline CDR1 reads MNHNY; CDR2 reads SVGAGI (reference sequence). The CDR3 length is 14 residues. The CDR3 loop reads CASSTTGKGTEAFF. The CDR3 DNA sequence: TGTGCCAGCAGTACGACAGGGAAGGGGACTGAAGCTTTCTTT.

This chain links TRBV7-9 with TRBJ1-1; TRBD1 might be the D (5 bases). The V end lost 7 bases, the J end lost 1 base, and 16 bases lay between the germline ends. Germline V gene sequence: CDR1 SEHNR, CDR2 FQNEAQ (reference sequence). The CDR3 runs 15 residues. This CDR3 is CASTKLIRENTEAFF. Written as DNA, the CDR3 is TGTGCCAGCACCAAACTTATCAGGGAGAACACTGAAGCTTTCTTT.

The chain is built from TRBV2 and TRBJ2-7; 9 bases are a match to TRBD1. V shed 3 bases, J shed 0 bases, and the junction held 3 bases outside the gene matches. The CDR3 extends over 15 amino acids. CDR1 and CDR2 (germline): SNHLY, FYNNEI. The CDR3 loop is CASSEWTGDSYEQYF. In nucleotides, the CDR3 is TGTGCCAGCAGTGAGTGGACAGGGGACTCCTACGAGCAGTACTTC.

The CDR3 spells CASRDREIYGYTF. The CDR3 nucleotides read TGTGCCAGCAGGGACAGGGAAATCTATGGCTACACCTTC. The chain recombines TRBV12-3 or TRBV12-4 with TRBJ1-2; 8 bases are shared with TRBD1. This CDR3 region has 13 residues. V was clipped by 6 bases and J by 4 bases; unmatched bases: 4.